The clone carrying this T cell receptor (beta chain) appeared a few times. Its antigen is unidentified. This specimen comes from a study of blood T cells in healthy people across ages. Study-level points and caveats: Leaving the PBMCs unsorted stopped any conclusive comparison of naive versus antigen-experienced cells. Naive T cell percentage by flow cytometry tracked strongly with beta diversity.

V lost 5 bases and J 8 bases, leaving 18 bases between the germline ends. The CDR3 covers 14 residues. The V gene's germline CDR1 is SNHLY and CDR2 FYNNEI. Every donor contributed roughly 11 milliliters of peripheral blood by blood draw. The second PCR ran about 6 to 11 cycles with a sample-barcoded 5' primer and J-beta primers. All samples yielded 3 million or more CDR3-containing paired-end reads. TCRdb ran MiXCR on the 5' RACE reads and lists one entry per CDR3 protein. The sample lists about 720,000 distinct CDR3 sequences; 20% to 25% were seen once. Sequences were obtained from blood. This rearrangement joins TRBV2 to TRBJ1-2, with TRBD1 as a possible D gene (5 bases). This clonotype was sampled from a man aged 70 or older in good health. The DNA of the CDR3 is TGTGCCAGCAGTCTCACGGGGCTCAGCGGCGGCTACACCTTC. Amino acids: CASSLTGLSGGYTF.